These 12 T cell receptor beta chains came from one sample sequenced in a study of regulatory T cells in long-lasting Graves disease. CDR3-region Arm-PCR and iRepertoire HTBI primers produced the TCR beta libraries. MiXCR, applied by TCRdb to the multiplex PCR reads, yields one record per CDR3 protein. The repertoire holds about 540,000 distinct CDR3 sequences, with 13% as singletons. The time point is: newly diagnosed GD, antithyroid drugs for less than 3 months. The TCR library was made from RNA extracted from PBMCs. These data are also associated with another study on T cells in Graves' hyperthyroidism and ophthalmopathy.

The material was peripheral blood mononuclear cells (PBMCs), obtained at new diagnosis, from a patient treated with antithyroid drugs. Receptor source: a man aged 25-45 years with Graves disease.

This clonotype was observed at least ten times. The chain links TRBV11-2 to TRBJ2-3; D might be TRBD2 (5 bases). Trimming took 5 bases from V and 3 from J, leaving 18 bases between them. The CDR3 runs 16 residues. Germline-derived CDR1 and CDR2 are SGHAT and FQNNGV. Here the CDR3 DNA reads TGTGCCAGCAGCGCGGGTCTAGGACGGCCAACAGATACGCAGTATTTT. It specifies CASSAGLGRPTDTQYF.

This clonotype was detected only a few times. The J gene is TRBJ1-5, the V gene TRBV27; D unclear. V lost 6 bases, J lost 3 bases, and 27 bases lay in between. The CDR3 loop spans 19 amino acids. Per the germline V gene, CDR1 is MNHEY and CDR2 is SMNVEV (reference sequence). In DNA, the CDR3 is TGTGCCAGCAGCCATCCCCCTCGAGCCGACGGTGTCGTCAATCAGCCCCAGCATTTT. Encoded protein: CASSHPPRADGVVNQPQHF.

This clonotype came up many times. The chain couples TRBV3-1 to TRBJ2-5; D is uncertain. The CDR3 consists of 16 residues. Trimming shortened V by 1 base and J by 5 bases, and 17 bases separated the two germline ends. CDR1 is LGHDT, CDR2 YNNKEL, per germline (reference sequence). In DNA, the CDR3 is TGTGCCAGCAGCCAAGGGTATCGGATTGCTGAGGAGACCCAGTACTTC. Translation: CASSQGYRIAEETQYF.

There are many counts of this clonotype. This chain connects TRBV6-5 to TRBJ1-3, with unresolved D. CDR3 length: 15 amino acids. V was trimmed by 4 bases and J by 0 bases, leaving 10 bases between them. Looked up from germline, CDR1 is MNHEY and CDR2 is SVGAGI. CDR3 nucleotide sequence: TGTGCCAGCAGTTCCTTCCAGTTCTCTGGAAACACCATATATTTT. It yields the protein CASSSFQFSGNTIYF.

This chain connects TRBV7-9 to TRBJ2-7, with D maybe TRBD1 (5 bases). With 6 bases removed from V and 1 base from J, the gap between germline ends came to 10 bases. Per germline, CDR1 SEHNR and CDR2 FQNEAQ (reference sequence). This CDR3 has 13 amino acids. The CDR3 sequence: CASRGAGSYEQYF. The CDR3 nucleotides read TGTGCCAGCAGAGGGGCTGGATCCTACGAGCAGTACTTC.

This clonotype has a count of ten or more. The chain recombines TRBV5-1 with TRBJ1-4; D perhaps matches TRBD1 (6 bases). V lost 0 bases to trimming and J lost 8 bases, with 14 bases between them. Germline lookup yields CDR1 SGHRS and CDR2 YFSETQ. The length of the CDR3 is 15 residues. This CDR3 reads CASSLEAGGVEKLFF. CDR3 bases: TGCGCCAGCAGCTTGGAAGCTGGGGGCGTCGAAAAACTGTTTTTT.

This clonotype was seen more than once but under ten times. Just one base apart from a much larger clone, this may be a read error. The CDR3 reads CASSYTGTEAQYF. CDR3 in DNA: TGTGCCAGCAGTTATACAGGGACAGAGGCCCAGTACTTC. V usage is TRBV12-3 or TRBV12-4 and J usage is TRBJ2-5; 7 nucleotides line up with TRBD1. This CDR3 spans 13 amino acids.

This clonotype was recorded at least ten times. The rearrangement links TRBV15 to TRBJ1-3; 9 bases line up with TRBD1. The CDR3 consists of 13 residues. Trimming took 4 bases from V and 8 from J; bases not matched to a gene: 3. CDR1 LNHNV and CDR2 YYDKDF come from the germline V gene (reference sequence). The CDR3 here is CATSKDRGYTIYF. DNA for the CDR3: TGTGCCACCAGCAAGGACAGGGGCTACACCATATATTTT.

The chain joins TRBV6-1 to TRBJ2-6, with 8 bases that match TRBD2. Germline CDR1 reads MNHNS; CDR2 reads SASEGT. With V trimmed by 7 bases and J by 0 bases, 8 bases remained unmatched. The CDR3 contains 17 residues. CDR3 sequence: CASTRLAGPSGANVLTF. The CDR3, as DNA: TGTGCCAGCACACGGCTAGCGGGTCCCTCTGGGGCCAACGTCCTGACTTTC.

This clonotype has a handful of counts. V gene TRBV3-1 combines with J gene TRBJ1-5; TRBD1 matches 7 bases. This CDR3 contains 15 residues. V trimming: 0 bases; J trimming: 9 bases; junction bases outside the gene matches: 8. Looked up from germline, CDR1 is LGHDT and CDR2 is YNNKEL (reference sequence). CDR3 DNA sequence: TGTGCCAGCAGCCAAGAGTCAGGGGGAAGTCCGCCCCAGCATTTT. Translated: CASSQESGGSPPQHF.

This clonotype was seen repeatedly, ten times or more. The CDR3 DNA is TGTGCCAGCAGTGATCAACGGACGGAAATTTCTGGCTACACCTTC. It encodes CASSDQRTEISGYTF. V gene TRBV2 combines with J gene TRBJ1-2; D gene uncertain. Germline values: CDR1 SNHLY, CDR2 FYNNEI. This CDR3 contains 15 residues. V lost 3 bases and J 7 bases, leaving 18 bases between the germline ends.

The chain combines TRBV18 with TRBJ2-7; the match to TRBD2 covers 9 bases. V was pared by 5 bases and J by 6 bases, with 14 bases of the junction left unmatched. CDR3 length: 16 residues. CDR1 KGHSH and CDR2 LQKENI come from the germline V gene. CDR3 in amino acids: CASSSTEAGGLIEQYF. The CDR3 DNA follows: TGTGCCAGCTCATCTACGGAGGCGGGAGGGTTGATCGAGCAGTACTTC.